These 14 T cell receptor beta chains share one sample of origin, sequenced in a study of siplizumab effects on memory and regulatory T cells. TCRdb's table, derived via immunoSEQ multiplex PCR, lists solely in-frame clones and lacks some. The sample lists 50,000 to 75,000 clones, around 96% occurring once. Sequences were obtained from naive CD8+ T cells sorted from blood. The receptors originated from a human donor in good health.

The chain links TRBV4-1 to TRBJ1-5; 7 bases agree with TRBD1. J lost 7 bases, V lost 1 base, and 7 bases had no gene match. The CDR3 runs to 15 residues. Per the germline V gene, CDR1 is MGHRA and CDR2 is YSYEKL. CDR3 loop: CASSQADRAGQPQHF. The CDR3 nucleotides are TGCGCCAGCAGCCAAGCCGACAGGGCGGGCCAGCCCCAGCATTTT.

The J gene is TRBJ2-3, the V gene TRBV27; TRBD2 agrees at 9 bases. The CDR3 is 16 residues long. In germline, CDR1 is MNHEY, CDR2 SMNVEV (reference sequence). V dropped 0 bases and J dropped 2; count of bases not matched to a gene: 3. CDR3 DNA sequence: TGTGCCAGCAGTTTATCAAGCGGGGGGTACACAGATACGCAGTATTTT. This gives the protein CASSLSSGGYTDTQYF.

The chain joins TRBV6-5 to TRBJ2-7; 7 nucleotides align to TRBD1. The germline CDR1 and CDR2 sequences are MNHEY and SVGAGI. The CDR3 length is 13 residues. Losses at the gene ends were 4 bases for V and 6 bases for J; bases not matched to a gene: 6. CDR3 coding DNA: TGTGCCAGCAGTTCGACAGGGACCCTCGAGCAGTACTTC. Amino acids: CASSSTGTLEQYF.

This rearrangement joins TRBV23-1 to TRBJ2-2; TRBD1 matches at 12 bases. TRBV23-1 is given ORF status, its function remaining uncertain. Unmatched junction bases numbered 17, after V lost 5 bases and J lost 4 bases. The CDR3 extends over 20 amino acids. CDR3 nucleotides: TGCGCCAGCAGTAACACCCTTCAGCCGGGACAGGGGGCCGTCACCGGGGAGCTGTTTTTT. It translates to CASSNTLQPGQGAVTGELFF.

The CDR3 DNA is TGTGCCAGCAGTGAAGGACGGGGGACCAAAAACATTCAGTACTTC. Its protein product is CASSEGRGTKNIQYF. The rearrangement joins TRBV2 to TRBJ2-4; D may be TRBD2 (6 bases). This CDR3 has 15 amino acids. Germline loops: CDR1 SNHLY, CDR2 FYNNEI. The V and J ends lost 1 base and 2 bases respectively, with 9 bases between them.

This chain joins TRBV2 and TRBJ2-3; 9 nucleotides match TRBD1. The CDR3 has 15 residues. Germline CDR1 is SNHLY and CDR2 is FYNNEI. V shed 6 bases and J 0 bases; nucleotides not matched to a gene: 4. Here the CDR3 reads CASRGTGTSTDTQYF. In nucleotides, the CDR3 is TGTGCCAGCAGGGGGACAGGGACTAGCACAGATACGCAGTATTTT.

The chain combines TRBV19 with TRBJ1-2; D is perhaps TRBD1 (6 bases). V was clipped by 7 bases and J by 4 bases, with 16 bases between them. Germline-derived CDR1 and CDR2 are LNHDA and SQIVND (reference sequence). CDR3 length: 14 residues. The CDR3 bases are TGTGCCAGTATACCCGGGACATCGGTCTATGGCTACACCTTC. Residues: CASIPGTSVYGYTF. Full variable domain (rest looked up from reference TRBV19 and TRBJ1-2): DGGITQSPKYLFRKEGQNVTLSCEQNLNHDAMYWYRQDPGQGLRLIYYSQIVNDFQKGDIAEGYSVSREKKESFPLTVTSAQKNPTAFYLCASIPGTSVYGYTFGSGTRLTVV.

The rearrangement joins TRBV5-1 to TRBJ1-1; no firm D call. Trimming left V 1 base short and J 0 bases short, with 13 bases between. The CDR3 has 16 amino acids. Germline CDR1 SGHRS, CDR2 YFSETQ. The CDR3 here is CASSLTAAGLNTEAFF. The CDR3, as DNA: TGCGCCAGCAGCTTGACGGCAGCCGGCTTGAACACTGAAGCTTTCTTT. The full variable domain, in which reference TRBV5-1 and TRBJ1-1 provide the parts outside the CDR3, is KAGVTQTPRYLIKTRGQQVTLSCSPISGHRSVSWYQQTPGQGLQFLFEYFSETQRNKGNFPGRFSGRQFSNSRSEMNVSTLELGDSALYLCASSLTAAGLNTEAFFGQGTRLTVV.

The CDR3, as DNA: TGCGCCACCTATGAAGATACGCAGTATTTT. It codes for CATYEDTQYF. The V gene is TRBV10-2, the J gene TRBJ2-3, with D unresolved. Germline V gene lookup returns CDR1 WSHSY and CDR2 SAAADI. V lost 10 bases to trimming and J lost 5 bases, with 7 bases between them. This CDR3 region has 10 residues.

The chain combines TRBV6-6 with TRBJ2-3; D may correspond to TRBD1 or TRBD2 (6 bases each). Trimming took off 9 bases at V and 1 base at J, with 17 bases between the two ends. This CDR3 has 15 residues. Germline CDR1 MNHNY, CDR2 SVGAGI (reference sequence). In DNA, the CDR3 is TGTGCCAGTGTCCCACGGGGGCCGGGCACAGATACGCAGTATTTT. Translating gives CASVPRGPGTDTQYF.

A note on this clone: The sample has other DNA sequences that encode this CDR3 too. The DNA of the CDR3 is TGTGCCAGTAGCCTCGGGACAGGATCCTACGAGCAGTACTTC. Amino acids: CASSLGTGSYEQYF. V usage is TRBV19 and J usage is TRBJ2-7; 8 bases are a match to TRBD1. This CDR3 contains 14 residues. J was trimmed by 1 base and V by 6 bases; bases with no gene match: 5. Germline V gene lookup returns CDR1 LNHDA and CDR2 SQIVND (reference sequence).

V gene TRBV30 combines with J gene TRBJ2-3; weak D call: TRBD2 (7 bases). With 1 base removed from V and 1 base from J, the gap between germline ends came to 9 bases. The CDR3 extends over 14 amino acids. Germline CDR1 and CDR2: GTSNPN and SVGIG (reference sequence). The CDR3 nucleotides read TGTGCCTGGAGTGCGGGGGGCGGCACAGATACGCAGTATTTT. It is translated as CAWSAGGGTDTQYF.

In its sample, this clone was seen once. The chain couples TRBV19 to TRBJ2-7, with unresolved D. With 5 bases removed from V and 3 bases from J, the gap between germline ends came to 17 bases. This CDR3 is built from 15 residues. Germline CDR1 LNHDA, CDR2 SQIVND (reference sequence). The CDR3 region has the DNA TGTGCCAGTAGTCCACTCCAGACTTCGATCTACGAGCAGTACTTC. This encodes CASSPLQTSIYEQYF. The whole variable domain, filled in from reference TRBV19 and TRBJ2-7, reads DGGITQSPKYLFRKEGQNVTLSCEQNLNHDAMYWYRQDPGQGLRLIYYSQIVNDFQKGDIAEGYSVSREKKESFPLTVTSAQKNPTAFYLCASSPLQTSIYEQYFGPGTRLTVT.

The chain couples TRBV28 to TRBJ2-7; 10 positions match TRBD1. Germline CDR1 and CDR2: MDHEN and SYDVKM. This CDR3 is 14 amino acids long. V shed 6 bases, J shed 4 bases, and the junction held 6 bases outside the gene matches. CDR3 in amino acids: CASSQTGGAYEQYF. CDR3 nucleotides: TGTGCCAGCAGCCAGACAGGGGGCGCTTACGAGCAGTACTTC.